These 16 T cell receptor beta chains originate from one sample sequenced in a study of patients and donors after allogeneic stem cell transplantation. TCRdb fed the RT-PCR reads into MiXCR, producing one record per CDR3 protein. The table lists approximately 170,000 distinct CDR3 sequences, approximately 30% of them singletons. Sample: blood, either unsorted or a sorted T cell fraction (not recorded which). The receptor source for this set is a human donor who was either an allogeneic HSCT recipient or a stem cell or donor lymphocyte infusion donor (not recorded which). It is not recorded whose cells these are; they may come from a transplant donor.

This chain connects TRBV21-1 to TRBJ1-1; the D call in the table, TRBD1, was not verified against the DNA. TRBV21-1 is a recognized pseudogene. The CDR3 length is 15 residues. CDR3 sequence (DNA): TGTGCCAGCAGCAAAGGGGGCAGTATGAACACTGAAGCTTTCTTT. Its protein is CASSKGGSMNTEAFF.

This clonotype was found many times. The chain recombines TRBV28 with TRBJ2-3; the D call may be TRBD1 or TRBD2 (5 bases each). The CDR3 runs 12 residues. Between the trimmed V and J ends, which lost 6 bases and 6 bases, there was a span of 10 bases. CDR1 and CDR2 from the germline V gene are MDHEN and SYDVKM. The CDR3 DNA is TGTGCCAGCAGCTACAGGAGGGATACGCAGTATTTT. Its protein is CASSYRRDTQYF.

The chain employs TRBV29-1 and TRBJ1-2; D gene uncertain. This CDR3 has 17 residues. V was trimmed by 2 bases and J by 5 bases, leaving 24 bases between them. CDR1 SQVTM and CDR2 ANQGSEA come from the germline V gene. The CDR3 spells CSVEKKHPGRHSYGYTF. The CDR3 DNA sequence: TGCAGCGTTGAAAAGAAACACCCCGGGAGGCATAGTTATGGCTACACCTTC.

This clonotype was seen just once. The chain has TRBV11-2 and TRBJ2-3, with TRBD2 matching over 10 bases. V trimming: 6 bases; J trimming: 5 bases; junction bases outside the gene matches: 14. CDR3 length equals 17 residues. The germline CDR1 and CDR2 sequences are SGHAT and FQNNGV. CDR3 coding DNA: TGTGCCAGCAGGGAATGGCTAGCGGGAGATATAGGAGATACGCAGTATTTT. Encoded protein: CASREWLAGDIGDTQYF.

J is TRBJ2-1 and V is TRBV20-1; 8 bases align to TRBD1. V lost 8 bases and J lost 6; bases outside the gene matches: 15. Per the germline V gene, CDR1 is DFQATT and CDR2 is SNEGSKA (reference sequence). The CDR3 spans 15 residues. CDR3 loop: CSTLSRGRASNEQFF. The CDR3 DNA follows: TGCAGTACATTATCCAGGGGGCGTGCGAGCAATGAGCAGTTCTTC.

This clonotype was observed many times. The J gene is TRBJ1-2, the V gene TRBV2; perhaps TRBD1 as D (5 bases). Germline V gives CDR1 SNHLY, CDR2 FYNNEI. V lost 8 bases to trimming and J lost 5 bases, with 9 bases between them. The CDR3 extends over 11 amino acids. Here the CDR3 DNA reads TGTGCCAGCCCCGGGGCTTATGGCTACACCTTC. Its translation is CASPGAYGYTF.

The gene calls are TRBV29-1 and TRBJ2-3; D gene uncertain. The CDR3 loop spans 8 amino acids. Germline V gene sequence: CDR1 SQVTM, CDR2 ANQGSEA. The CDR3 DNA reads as TGCGTTACAGATACGCAGTATTTT. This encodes CVTDTQYF.

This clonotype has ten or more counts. The CDR3 DNA follows: TGTGCCAGCAGTGACGCTCAGGCCCTCCCCCCCTATGGCTACACCTTC. Translating it yields CASSDAQALPPYGYTF. This chain links TRBV27 with TRBJ1-2; no firm D call. This CDR3 has 16 amino acids. Germline lookup yields CDR1 MNHEY and CDR2 SMNVEV (reference sequence). The V end was cut by 5 bases, the J end by 4 bases, with 20 bases between.

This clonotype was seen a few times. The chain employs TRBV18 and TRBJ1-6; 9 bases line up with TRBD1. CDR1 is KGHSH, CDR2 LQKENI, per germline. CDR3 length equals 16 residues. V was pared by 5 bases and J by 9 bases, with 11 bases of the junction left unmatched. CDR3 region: CASSIGPRDRASPLHF. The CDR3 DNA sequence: TGTGCCAGCTCAATCGGGCCCCGGGACAGGGCTTCACCCCTCCACTTT.

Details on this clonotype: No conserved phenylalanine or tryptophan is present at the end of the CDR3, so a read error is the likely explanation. CDR3 DNA: TGTGCCATCAGGGGACAGGGACAGTCCTACGAGCAGTACTCC. It encodes CAIRGQGQSYEQYS. This chain joins TRBV10-3 and TRBJ2-7; 9 bases match TRBD1. The V and J ends lost 6 bases and 1 base, in that order; junction bases with no gene match: 4. The CDR3 spans 14 residues. Germline V gives CDR1 ENHRY, CDR2 SYGVKD.

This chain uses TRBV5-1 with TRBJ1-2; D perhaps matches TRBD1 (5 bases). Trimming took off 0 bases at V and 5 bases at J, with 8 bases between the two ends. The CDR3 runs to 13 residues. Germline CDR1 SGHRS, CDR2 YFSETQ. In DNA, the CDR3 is TGCGCCAGCAGCTTGGGCAGGGCTTATGGCTACACCTTC. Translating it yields CASSLGRAYGYTF.

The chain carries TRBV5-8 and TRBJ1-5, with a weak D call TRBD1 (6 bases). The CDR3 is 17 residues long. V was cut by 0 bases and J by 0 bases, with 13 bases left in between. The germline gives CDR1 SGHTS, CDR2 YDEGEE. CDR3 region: CASSLGVGGGSNQPQHF. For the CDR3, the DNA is TGTGCCAGCAGCTTGGGAGTTGGGGGCGGTAGCAATCAGCCCCAGCATTTT. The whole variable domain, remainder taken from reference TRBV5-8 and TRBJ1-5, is EAGVTQSPTHLIKTRGQQATLRCSPISGHTSVYWYQQALGLGLQFLLWYDEGEERNRGNFPPRFSGRQFPNYSSELNVNALELEDSALYLCASSLGVGGGSNQPQHFGDGTRLSIL.

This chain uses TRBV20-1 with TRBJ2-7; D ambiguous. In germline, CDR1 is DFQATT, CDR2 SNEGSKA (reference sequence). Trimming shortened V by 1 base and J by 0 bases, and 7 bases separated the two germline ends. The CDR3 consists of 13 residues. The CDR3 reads CSARGFDSYEQYF. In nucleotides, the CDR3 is TGCAGTGCTAGAGGGTTTGACTCCTACGAGCAGTACTTC.

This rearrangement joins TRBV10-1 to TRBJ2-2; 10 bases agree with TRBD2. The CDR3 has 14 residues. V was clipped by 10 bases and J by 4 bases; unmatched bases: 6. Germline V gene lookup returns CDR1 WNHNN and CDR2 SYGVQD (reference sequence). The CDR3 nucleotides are TGCGCCACCCGAAGGACTAGCGGCACCGGGGAGCTGTTTTTT. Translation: CATRRTSGTGELFF.

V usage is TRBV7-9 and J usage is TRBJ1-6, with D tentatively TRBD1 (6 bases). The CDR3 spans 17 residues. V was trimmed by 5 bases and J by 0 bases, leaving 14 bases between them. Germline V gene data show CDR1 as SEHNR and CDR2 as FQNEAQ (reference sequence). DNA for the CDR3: TGTGCCAGCAGCCCCGAGGGGGGGAGCTCCTATAATTCACCCCTCCACTTT. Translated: CASSPEGGSSYNSPLHF.

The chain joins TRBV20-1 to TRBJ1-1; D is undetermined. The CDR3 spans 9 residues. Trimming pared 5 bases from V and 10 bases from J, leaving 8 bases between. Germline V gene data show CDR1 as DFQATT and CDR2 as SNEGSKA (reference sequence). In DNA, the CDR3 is TGCAGTGCTTTAATTGGAGCTTTCTTT. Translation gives CSALIGAFF.